This T cell receptor (beta chain) was sequenced in a study of cytomegalovirus exposure and HLA in healthy donors. General study points: Prior analysis indicated that the majority of TCR beta V segments exhibited productivity approximately 90% or approximately 30% of the time.

V lost 9 bases, J lost 2 bases, and 7 bases stayed unmatched. Germline V gene sequence: CDR1 LNHDA, CDR2 SQIVND (reference sequence). There are 14 residues in the CDR3. This clone is a singleton in its sample. Its antigen is unidentified. This PCR relied on a set of 60 Vbeta primers and 13 Jbeta primers. Source study methods: Some 11 million of the 80 million or so unique TCR beta chains counted in a later analysis were shared. Sequencing used immunoSEQ multiplex PCR; TCRdb keeps in-frame clones, though not all of them. V and J calls and clone size are as listed in that table; D and trimming were resolved from the DNA. The sample lists around 130,000 clones; roughly 84% were seen once.

The origin of this receptor is a woman aged 18-29 years in good health and CMV-seropositive. The chain is built from TRBV19 and TRBJ2-7; 10 positions match TRBD1. Sequenced input: PBMCs. CDR3 in DNA: TGTGCCAGCACCCCCGGGACAGGGGCCTACGAGCAGTACTTC. Translated, it gives CASTPGTGAYEQYF.